The 8 T cell receptor beta chains below were found in one sample sequenced in a study of blood T cell repertoires in COVID-19. Profiling relied on immunoSEQ multiplex PCR, and the TCRdb table lists in-frame clones only, not all of them. The table lists roughly 260,000 clones, 86% of them singletons, with around 10% in the top ten. Material for sequencing was peripheral blood. These receptors were collected from a man aged 35 to 55 who had recovered from COVID-19.

This clone has just one count. This rearrangement joins TRBV27 to TRBJ1-1; D gene ambiguous. The ends were cut back, 2 bases at V and 4 bases at J, with 8 bases in the middle. The CDR3 runs 13 residues. In germline, CDR1 is MNHEY, CDR2 SMNVEV (reference sequence). CDR3 in DNA: TGTGCCAGCAGTTTAGTTAGCGGCACTGAAGCTTTCTTT. It yields the protein CASSLVSGTEAFF.

The V call is TRBV5-5, the J call TRBJ2-7; 7 nucleotides line up with TRBD2. The CDR3 sequence is 14 residues long. V shed 4 bases, J shed 0 bases, and the junction held 4 bases outside the gene matches. The V gene's germline CDR1 is SGHKS and CDR2 YYEKEE (reference sequence). CDR3 loop: CASSLLAGSYEQYF. Here the CDR3 DNA reads TGTGCCAGCAGCCTATTAGCGGGCTCCTACGAGCAGTACTTC.

This clone was observed once. The CDR3 DNA follows: TGTGCCACCAGTGATAGCGGGGCTGGGGCCAACGTCCTGACTTTC. It yields the protein CATSDSGAGANVLTF. J is TRBJ2-6 and V is TRBV24-1; 7 bases agree with TRBD2. The junction had 0 bases not matched to a gene; V was cut back by 3 bases and J by 2 bases. Germline V CDR1 and CDR2: KGHDR, SFDVKD. The CDR3 spans 15 residues.

The chain has TRBV21-1 and TRBJ2-4; the table names TRBD2, a call not compared with the DNA. TRBV21-1 is assigned pseudogene status. The CDR3 sequence is 18 residues long. The CDR3 region has the DNA TGTGCCAGCAGCAAAGCGGGGACTAGCGGGGGGATCGGGGACATTCAGTACTTC. Translation: CASSKAGTSGGIGDIQYF.

This chain connects TRBV5-1 to TRBJ1-1; D is possibly TRBD1 (5 bases). The germline V gene encodes CDR1 SGHRS and CDR2 YFSETQ. V was trimmed by 4 bases and J by 1 base, leaving 11 bases between them. This CDR3 is 14 amino acids long. CDR3 coding DNA: TGCGCCAGCAGCCCCGCTGGGGCGAACACTGAAGCTTTCTTT. Translating gives CASSPAGANTEAFF.

This chain links TRBV7-4 with TRBJ1-1; D is unclear. V lost 1 base to trimming and J lost 0 bases, with 6 bases between them. CDR3 length: 14 residues. The germline V gene has CDR1 SGHVT and CDR2 SQSDAQ. The CDR3 reads CASSLDGMNTEAFF. The CDR3 nucleotides read TGTGCCAGCAGCTTAGACGGGATGAACACTGAAGCTTTCTTT. The full variable domain, rest sourced from reference TRBV7-4 and TRBJ1-1, is GAGVSQSPRYKVAKRGRDVALRCDSISGHVTLYWYRQTLGQGSEVLTYSQSDAQRDKSGRPSGRFSAERPERSVSTLKIQRTEQGDSAVYLCASSLDGMNTEAFFGQGTRLTVV.

The V call is TRBV21-1, the J call TRBJ2-5; the tabulated D call, TRBD2, remains unverified against the DNA. TRBV21-1 is marked as a pseudogene. The CDR3 extends over 18 amino acids. This CDR3 is CASSNGARVARGQETQYF. The DNA for the CDR3 is TGTGCCAGCAGCAATGGAGCGCGGGTGGCGCGGGGCCAAGAGACCCAGTACTTC.

The chain joins TRBV4-1 to TRBJ2-3, with TRBD2 matching 13 bases. The CDR3 totals 19 residues. V was pared by 0 bases and J by 6 bases, with 12 bases of the junction left unmatched. Germline V gene sequence: CDR1 MGHRA, CDR2 YSYEKL. CDR3 amino acids: CASSQDWGTSGDPRDTQYF. In nucleotides, the CDR3 is TGCGCCAGCAGCCAAGATTGGGGGACTAGCGGGGACCCCAGGGATACGCAGTATTTT.